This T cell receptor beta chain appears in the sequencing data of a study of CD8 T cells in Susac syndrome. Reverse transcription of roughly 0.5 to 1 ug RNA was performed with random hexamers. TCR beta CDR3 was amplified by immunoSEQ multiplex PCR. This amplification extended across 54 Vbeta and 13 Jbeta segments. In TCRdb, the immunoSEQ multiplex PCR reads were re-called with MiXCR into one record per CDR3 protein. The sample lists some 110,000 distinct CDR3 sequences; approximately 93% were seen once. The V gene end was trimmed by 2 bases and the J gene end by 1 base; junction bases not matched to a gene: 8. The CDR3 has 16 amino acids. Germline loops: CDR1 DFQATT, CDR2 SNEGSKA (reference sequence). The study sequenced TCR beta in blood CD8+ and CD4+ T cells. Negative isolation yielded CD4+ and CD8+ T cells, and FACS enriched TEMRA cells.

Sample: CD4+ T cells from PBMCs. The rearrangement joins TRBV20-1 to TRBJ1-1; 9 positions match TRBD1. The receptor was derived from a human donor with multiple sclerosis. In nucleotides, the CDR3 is TGCAGTGCTAGAAGCCGGGACAGGGCCTGGAACACTGAAGCTTTCTTT. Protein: CSARSRDRAWNTEAFF.